This TCR beta chain was sequenced in a study of blood T cell repertoires in COVID-19. Per the germline V gene, CDR1 is LNHDA and CDR2 is SQIVND (reference sequence). The CDR3 runs to 13 residues. V lost 3 bases and J 4 bases, leaving 9 bases between the germline ends. Per the original methods: Nucleated cell number was recorded as an estimate derived from reference gene primer amplification. TCRdb's table, derived via immunoSEQ multiplex PCR, lists solely in-frame clones and lacks some. From that table come the V and J calls and clone size; the DNA was used to work out D and trimming. Counted here are about 210,000 clones, about nine tenths occurring once; the ten biggest clones make up 4.8%.

The receptor comes from a woman in her 40s with acute or convalescent COVID-19. The rearrangement links TRBV19 to TRBJ1-2; D may be TRBD1 (6 bases). The specimen was peripheral blood. CDR3 region: CASSISRGYGYTF. DNA for the CDR3: TGTGCCAGTAGTATTTCCAGGGGCTATGGCTACACCTTC.